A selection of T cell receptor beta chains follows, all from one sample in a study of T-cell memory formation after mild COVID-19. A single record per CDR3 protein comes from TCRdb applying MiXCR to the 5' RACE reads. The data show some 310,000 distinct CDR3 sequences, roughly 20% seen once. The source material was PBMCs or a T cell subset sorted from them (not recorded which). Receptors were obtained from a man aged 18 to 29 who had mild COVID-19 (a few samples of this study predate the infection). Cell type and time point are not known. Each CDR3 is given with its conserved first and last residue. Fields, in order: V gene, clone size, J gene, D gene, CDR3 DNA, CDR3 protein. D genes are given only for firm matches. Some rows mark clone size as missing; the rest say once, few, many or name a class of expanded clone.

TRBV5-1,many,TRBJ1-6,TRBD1,TGCGCCAGCAGCCGCGGGGACAGGGACGGTTCACCCCTCCACTTT,CASSRGDRDGSPLHF
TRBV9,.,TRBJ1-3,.,TGTGCCAGCAGCGGTACCGGAAACACCATATATTTT,CASSGTGNTIYF
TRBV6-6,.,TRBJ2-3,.,TGTGCCAGCAGTTACTCGGGGGCCTCAGATACGCAGTATTTT,CASSYSGASDTQYF
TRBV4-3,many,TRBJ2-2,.,TGCGCCAGCAGCCAAGATCTGGAGTTTTCCGGGGAGCTGTTTTTT,CASSQDLEFSGELFF
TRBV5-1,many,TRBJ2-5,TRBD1,TGCGCCAGCAGCACGCGGACAGGAGAGGGAGAGACCCAGTACTTC,CASSTRTGEGETQYF
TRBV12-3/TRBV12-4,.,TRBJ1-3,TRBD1,TGTGCCAGCAGCCTGACAGGGGCAAGTAACACCATATATTTT,CASSLTGASNTIYF
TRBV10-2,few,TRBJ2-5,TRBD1,TGCGCCAGCAGAACAGGGGCGAGCCGTTATGCAGTGGAGACCCAGTACTTC,CASRTGASRYAVETQYF
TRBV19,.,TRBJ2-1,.,TGTGCCAGTAGTATGAGGGGTAAGACCTACAATGAGCAGTTCTTC,CASSMRGKTYNEQFF
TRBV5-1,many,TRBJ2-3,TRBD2,TGTGCCAGCAGCCCTAGCGGGGGCACAGATACGCAGTATTTT,CASSPSGGTDTQYF
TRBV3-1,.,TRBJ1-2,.,TGTGCCAGCAGCCAAGAACTTTATGGCTACACCTTC,CASSQELYGYTF
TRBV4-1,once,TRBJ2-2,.,TGCGCCAGCAGCAAGACGGGACGGATCGGGGAGCTGTTTTTT,CASSKTGRIGELFF
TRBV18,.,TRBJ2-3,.,TGTGCCAGCTCAATAACAGGGACAGATACGCAGTATTTT,CASSITGTDTQYF
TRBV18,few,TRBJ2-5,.,TGTGCCAGCTCACCTCCCTATCTAGATCAAGAGACCCAGTACTTC,CASSPPYLDQETQYF
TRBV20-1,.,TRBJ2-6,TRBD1,TGCAGTGCCCGGACAGGGACCTCTGGGGCCAACGTCCTGACTTTC,CSARTGTSGANVLTF
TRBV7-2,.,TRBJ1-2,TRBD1,TGTGCCAGCAGCTTAGTGGGACAGGATGGCTACACCTTC,CASSLVGQDGYTF
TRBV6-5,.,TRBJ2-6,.,TGTGCCAGCAGTGGGGGGCGCCTCTCTGGGGCCAACGTCCTGACTTTC,CASSGGRLSGANVLTF
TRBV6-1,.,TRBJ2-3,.,TGTGCCAGCAGTGCCCCCCTCACAGATACGCAGTATTTT,CASSAPLTDTQYF
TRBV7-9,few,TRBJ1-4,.,TGTGCCAGCAGCTTACCCTCCAGGGGCCGAGAAAAACTGTTTTTT,CASSLPSRGREKLFF
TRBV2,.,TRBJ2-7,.,TGTGCCAGCAGTGAATCGCAGGGAGAGTACTTC,CASSESQGEYF
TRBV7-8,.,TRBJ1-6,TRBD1,TGTGCCAGCAGCGTGATAGACAGGGGACCCAATAATAATTCACCCCTCCACTTT,CASSVIDRGPNNNSPLHF
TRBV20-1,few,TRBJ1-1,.,TGCAGTGCTAGAGACAGAGGGTCTGAAGCTTTCTTT,CSARDRGSEAFF
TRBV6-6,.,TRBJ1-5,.,TGTGCCAGCAGCCCCTCGGGCGAGGGCGGAGATCAGCCCCAGCATTTT,CASSPSGEGGDQPQHF
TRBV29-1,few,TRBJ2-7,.,TGCAGCGGCGGTCAGGGCTACGAGCAGTACTTC,CSGGQGYEQYF